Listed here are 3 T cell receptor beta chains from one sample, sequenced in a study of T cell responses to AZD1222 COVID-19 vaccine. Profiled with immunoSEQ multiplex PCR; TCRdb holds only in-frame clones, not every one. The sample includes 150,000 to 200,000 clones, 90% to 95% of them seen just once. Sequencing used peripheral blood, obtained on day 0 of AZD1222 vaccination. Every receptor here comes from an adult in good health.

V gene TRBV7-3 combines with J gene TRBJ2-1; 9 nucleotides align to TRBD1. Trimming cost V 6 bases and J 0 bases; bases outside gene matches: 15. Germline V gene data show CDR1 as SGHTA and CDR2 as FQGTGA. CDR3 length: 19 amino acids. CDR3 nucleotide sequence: TGTGCCAGCAGTTATACGGTTGGGACAGGGTTTAACTCCTACAATGAGCAGTTCTTC. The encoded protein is CASSYTVGTGFNSYNEQFF.

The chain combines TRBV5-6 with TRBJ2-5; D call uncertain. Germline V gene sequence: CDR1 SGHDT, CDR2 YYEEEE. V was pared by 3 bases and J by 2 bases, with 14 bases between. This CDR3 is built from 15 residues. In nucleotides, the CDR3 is TGTGCCAGCAGCTCGAACGCGGCAGCGCAAGAGACCCAGTACTTC. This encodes CASSSNAAAQETQYF.

The CDR3 is CASSTGPSNTEAFF. The CDR3 DNA sequence: TGCGCCAGCAGTACAGGGCCCTCGAACACTGAAGCTTTCTTT. The genes are TRBV5-1 and TRBJ1-1, with D maybe TRBD1 (6 bases). Trimming removed 5 bases at V and 1 base at J, with 12 bases between. The CDR3 loop spans 14 amino acids. The V gene's germline CDR1 is SGHRS and CDR2 YFSETQ.